The sequence of this TCR beta chain was determined in a study of radiation and T cells in renal cell carcinoma (TCRdb year 2020). At the level of the whole study: Samples were obtained from a clinical trial, in which 15 Gy stereotactic body radiation therapy was delivered to primary renal cell carcinomas and nephrectomy was performed 4 weeks later. In total, around 53 samples, comprising 26 tumors and around 27 peripheral blood samples, were subjected to TCR beta sequencing. Across all 50 or so samples, 3.8 million or so unique CDR3 nucleotide sequences encoding roughly 2.7 million unique CDR3 amino acid sequences were identified. On the study overall, not on this receptor specifically: No pretreatment tumor biopsies were available, so the baseline intratumoral presence of clonotypes could not be determined. The single-armed trial design could not address effects of radiation dose or scheduling on the TCR repertoire. Changes in the blood repertoire were not tracked past 4 weeks after treatment. An increase in top tumor clonotypes in blood was observed from baseline to 2 weeks post-radiation, followed by contraction by 4 weeks, which was taken to suggest transient expansion of tumor-resident clones.

This specimen's time point label, interpreted: blood 2 weeks post-SBRT. Per the publication, the treatment or condition label means: 15 Gy SBRT to primary tumor, nephrectomy 4 weeks later. To follow tumor-enriched clonotypes, serial peripheral blood was collected from radiation-treated patients at baseline and at 2 weeks and 4 weeks after SBRT. Every patient's renal cell carcinoma showed clear cell pathology. Genomic DNA for TCR sequencing was prepared using the QIAamp DNA Blood Mini Kit (Qiagen). Samples were included in the analyses only if all quality control checks were passed. TCR beta libraries were generated from genomic DNA with the immunoSEQ kit, following the manufacturer's recommendations. To prepare the libraries, a first multiplex PCR with proprietary primers was run, followed by a second PCR that added unique barcodes, and a bead cleanup was done after each round. A kit-provided positive control reaction and a negative control reaction were included in every sample batch. The final libraries were assessed on an Agilent 4200 TapeStation D1000 ScreenTape, pooled by volume, and quantified by qPCR. Sequencing ran on an Illumina NextSeq500 with a MidOutput 150-cycle cartridge, using 156 Read1 and 15 Index1 cycles with kit custom primers. The pooled library was loaded at around 1 pM with around 20% PhiX control spiked in. As for the original processing: Vendor-processed data were analyzed in R, and a clonotype was defined as all T cells sharing the same CDR3 nucleotide sequence. In the clone abundance analyses, frequencies were normalized to the 10,000 most abundant clones in each sample. Before analysis, public T cell clones were removed, and these numbered fewer than six per sample on average. Tumor-enriched and baseline blood-enriched clonotypes were defined by at least a 32-fold difference in abundance between compartments. A beta-binomial differential abundance model was used to identify clonotypes that were expanded or contracted between blood time points. Tumor-blood repertoire similarity was measured with the Baroni-Urbani and Buser coefficient, and groups were compared using two-tailed Wilcoxon tests in R. Here the immuneACCESS table is served through TCRdb, limited to in-frame sequences with V and J called. Missing clones are a known gap in these copies; in checked studies unresolved V genes cover under half, and the rest lacks a known reason. V and J calls and clone size are copied from that table; D and trimming were computed from the DNA. Counted in this sample were 100,000 to 150,000 clones; 85% to 90% of them appeared once. The ten largest clones capture almost 6% of the sample.

Points on this clone: The specificity of this receptor is unknown. No base qualities exist here, and no much larger clone lies one base off it.

CDR1 and CDR2, looked up from the germline V gene, are SGDLS and YYNGEE. Taken from cysteine to phenylalanine, the CDR3 has 16 residues. Only the CDR3 DNA is retained, 48 bases long and in frame from the first base. V loses 0 bases of germline sequence and J loses 2 bases, and the interval between the two ends is 13 bases. This receptor was obtained from a woman aged 70-85 years with renal cell carcinoma. Sequenced here: blood, sampled from a patient whose treatment included radiotherapy and nephrectomy. Recombination joined TRBV9 with TRBJ2-3; there is no confident call for the D gene. The sequence in DNA is TGTGCCAGCAGCGTAGATCCCACCCCGCCCACAGATACGCAGTATTTT. Translated, it reads CASSVDPTPPTDTQYF.